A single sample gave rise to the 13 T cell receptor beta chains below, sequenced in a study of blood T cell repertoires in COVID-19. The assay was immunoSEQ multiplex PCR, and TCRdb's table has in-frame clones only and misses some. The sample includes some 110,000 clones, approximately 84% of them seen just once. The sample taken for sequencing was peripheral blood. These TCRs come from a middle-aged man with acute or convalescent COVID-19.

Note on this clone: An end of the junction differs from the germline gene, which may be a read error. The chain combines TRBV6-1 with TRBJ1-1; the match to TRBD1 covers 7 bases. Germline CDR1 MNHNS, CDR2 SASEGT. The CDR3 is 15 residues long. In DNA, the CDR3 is TGTGCCAGCACTGAATCCTTAGGCAGGGGGACTGAAGCTTTCTTT. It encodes CASTESLGRGTEAFF.

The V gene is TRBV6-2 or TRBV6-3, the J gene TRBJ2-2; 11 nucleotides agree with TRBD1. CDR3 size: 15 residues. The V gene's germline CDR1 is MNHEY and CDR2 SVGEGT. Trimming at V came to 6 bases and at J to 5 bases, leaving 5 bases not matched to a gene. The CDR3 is CASSHGTGGTGELFF. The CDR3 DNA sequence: TGTGCCAGCAGCCACGGGACAGGGGGAACCGGGGAGCTGTTTTTT.

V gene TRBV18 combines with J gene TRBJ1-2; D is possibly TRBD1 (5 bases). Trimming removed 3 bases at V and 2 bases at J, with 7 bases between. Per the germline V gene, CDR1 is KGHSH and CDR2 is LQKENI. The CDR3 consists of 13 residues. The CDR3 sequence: CASSPEGNYGYTF. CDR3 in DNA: TGTGCCAGCTCACCGGAGGGGAACTATGGCTACACCTTC. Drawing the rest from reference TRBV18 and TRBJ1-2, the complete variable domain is NAGVMQNPRHLVRRRGQEARLRCSPMKGHSHVYWYRQLPEEGLKFMVYLQKENIIDESGMPKERFSAEFPKEGPSILRIQQVVRGDSAAYFCASSPEGNYGYTFGSGTRLTVV.

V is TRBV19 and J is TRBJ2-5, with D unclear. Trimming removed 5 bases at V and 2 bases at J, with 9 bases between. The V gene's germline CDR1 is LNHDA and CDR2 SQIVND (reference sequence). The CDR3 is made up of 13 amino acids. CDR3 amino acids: CASSWAYQETQYF. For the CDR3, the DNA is TGTGCCAGTAGTTGGGCTTATCAAGAGACCCAGTACTTC.

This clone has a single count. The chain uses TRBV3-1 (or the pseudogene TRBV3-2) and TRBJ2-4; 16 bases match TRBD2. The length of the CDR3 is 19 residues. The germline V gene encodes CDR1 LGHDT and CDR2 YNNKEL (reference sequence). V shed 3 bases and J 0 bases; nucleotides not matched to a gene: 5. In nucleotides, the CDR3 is TGTGCCAGCAGCCAGAGGGGACTAGCGGGAGGGGGAGCCAAAAACATTCAGTACTTC. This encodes CASSQRGLAGGGAKNIQYF.

Written as DNA, the CDR3 is TGTGCCAGCAGCTTATTTGGGGACACCTACGAGCAGTACTTC. Residues: CASSLFGDTYEQYF. The chain combines TRBV7-2 with TRBJ2-7; perhaps TRBD1 as D (6 bases). The CDR3 is made up of 14 amino acids. Trimming shortened V by 2 bases and J by 2 bases, and 10 bases separated the two germline ends. CDR1 SGHTA and CDR2 FQGNSA come from the germline V gene. The full variable domain, rest sourced from reference TRBV7-2 and TRBJ2-7, is GAGVSQSPSNKVTEKGKDVELRCDPISGHTALYWYRQSLGQGLEFLIYFQGNSAPDKSGLPSDRFSAERTGGSVSTLTIQRTQQEDSAVYLCASSLFGDTYEQYFGPGTRLTVT.

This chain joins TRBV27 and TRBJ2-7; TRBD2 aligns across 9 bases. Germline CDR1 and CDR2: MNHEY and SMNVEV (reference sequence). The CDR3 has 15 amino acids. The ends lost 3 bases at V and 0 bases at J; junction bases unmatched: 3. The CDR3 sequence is CASSFIAGASYEQYF. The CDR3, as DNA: TGTGCCAGCAGTTTCATAGCGGGGGCCTCCTACGAGCAGTACTTC.

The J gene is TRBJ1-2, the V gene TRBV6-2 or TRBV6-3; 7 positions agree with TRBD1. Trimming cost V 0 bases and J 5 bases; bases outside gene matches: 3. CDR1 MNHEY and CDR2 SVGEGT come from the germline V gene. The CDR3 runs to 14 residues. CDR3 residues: CASSYSGGRYGYTF. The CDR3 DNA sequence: TGTGCCAGCAGTTACTCAGGGGGCCGGTATGGCTACACCTTC.

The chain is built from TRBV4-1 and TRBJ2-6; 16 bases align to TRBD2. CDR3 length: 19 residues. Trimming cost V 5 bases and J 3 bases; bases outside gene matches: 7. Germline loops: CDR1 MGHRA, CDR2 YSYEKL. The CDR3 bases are TGCGCCAGCAGCGCTCCAGGGACTAGCGGGAGGGGTGGGGCCAACGTCCTGACTTTC. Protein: CASSAPGTSGRGGANVLTF.

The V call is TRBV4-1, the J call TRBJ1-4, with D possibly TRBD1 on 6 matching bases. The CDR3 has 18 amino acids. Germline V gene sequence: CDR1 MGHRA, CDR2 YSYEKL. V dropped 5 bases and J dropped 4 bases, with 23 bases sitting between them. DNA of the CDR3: TGCGCCAGCAGCACCGCGGGGGGCCGGGGTGGGCTTAATGAAAAACTGTTTTTT. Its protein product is CASSTAGGRGGLNEKLFF.

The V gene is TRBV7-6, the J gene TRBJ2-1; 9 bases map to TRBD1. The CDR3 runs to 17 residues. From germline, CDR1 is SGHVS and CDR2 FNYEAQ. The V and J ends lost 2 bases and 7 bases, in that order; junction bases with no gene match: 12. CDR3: CASSLSPGTGSGNEQFF. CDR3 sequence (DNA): TGTGCCAGCAGCTTATCCCCCGGGACAGGGAGTGGGAATGAGCAGTTCTTC.

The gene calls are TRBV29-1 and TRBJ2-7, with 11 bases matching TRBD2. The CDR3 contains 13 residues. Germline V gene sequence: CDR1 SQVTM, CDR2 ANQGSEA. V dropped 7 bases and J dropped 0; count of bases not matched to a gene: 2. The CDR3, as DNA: TGCAGCGCTAGCGGGAGGTTCTCCTACGAGCAGTACTTC. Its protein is CSASGRFSYEQYF.

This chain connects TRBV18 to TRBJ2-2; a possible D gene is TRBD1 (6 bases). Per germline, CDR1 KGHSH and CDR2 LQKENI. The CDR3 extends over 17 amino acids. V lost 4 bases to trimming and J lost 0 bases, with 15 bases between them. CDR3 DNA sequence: TGTGCCAGCTCACTGCAACCGACAGGCGCGAACACCGGGGAGCTGTTTTTT. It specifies CASSLQPTGANTGELFF.